This T cell receptor (beta chain) was sequenced for a study of blood T cell repertoires in COVID-19. Study in general: PBMCs, B-cell-depleted T cells, or T cells were the source of the cDNA or gDNA that made up the material.

The data were produced by immunoSEQ multiplex PCR, yet TCRdb's version contains in-frame clones alone and is incomplete. The table lists fewer than 60,000 clones, approximately 80% of them singletons. The CDR3 is made up of 15 amino acids. Trimming at V came to 3 bases and at J to 4 bases, leaving 6 bases not matched to a gene. Germline-derived CDR1 and CDR2 are SGHVS and FNYEAQ. The sequence came from a human donor in a cohort sampled during active COVID-19. Specimen: peripheral blood. V usage is TRBV7-6 and J usage is TRBJ1-3; 7 bases are shared with TRBD1. The CDR3 here is CASSFDRVGGNTIYF. As DNA, the CDR3 is TGTGCCAGCAGCTTCGACAGGGTGGGGGGAAACACCATATATTTT.